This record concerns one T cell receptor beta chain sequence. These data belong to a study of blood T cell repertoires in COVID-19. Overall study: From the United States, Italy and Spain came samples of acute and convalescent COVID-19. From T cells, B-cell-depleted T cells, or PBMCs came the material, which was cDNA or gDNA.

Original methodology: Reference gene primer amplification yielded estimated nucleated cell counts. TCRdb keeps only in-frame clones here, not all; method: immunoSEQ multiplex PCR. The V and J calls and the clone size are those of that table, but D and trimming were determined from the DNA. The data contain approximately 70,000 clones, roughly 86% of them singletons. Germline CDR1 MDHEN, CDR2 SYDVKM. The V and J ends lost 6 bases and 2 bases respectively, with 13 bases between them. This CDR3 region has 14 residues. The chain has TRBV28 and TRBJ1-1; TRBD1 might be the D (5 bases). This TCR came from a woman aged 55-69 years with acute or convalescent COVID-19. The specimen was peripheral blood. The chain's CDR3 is CASRNRQTNTEAFF. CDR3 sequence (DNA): TGTGCCAGCAGAAACCGACAGACAAACACTGAAGCTTTCTTT.